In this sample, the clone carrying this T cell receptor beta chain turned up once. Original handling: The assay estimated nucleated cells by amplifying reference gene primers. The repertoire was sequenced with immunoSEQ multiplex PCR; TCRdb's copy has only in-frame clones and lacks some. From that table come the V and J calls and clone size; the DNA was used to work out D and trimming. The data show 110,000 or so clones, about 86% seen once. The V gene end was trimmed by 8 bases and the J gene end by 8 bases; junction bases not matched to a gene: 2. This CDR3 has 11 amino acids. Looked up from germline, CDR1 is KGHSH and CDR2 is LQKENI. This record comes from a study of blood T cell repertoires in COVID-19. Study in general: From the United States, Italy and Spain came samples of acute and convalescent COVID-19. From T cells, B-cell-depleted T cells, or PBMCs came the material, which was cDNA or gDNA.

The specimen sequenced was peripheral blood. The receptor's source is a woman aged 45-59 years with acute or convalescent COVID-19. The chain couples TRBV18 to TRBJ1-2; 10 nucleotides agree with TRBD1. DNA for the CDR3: TGTGCCAGCCGGGGACAGGGGGGCTACACCTTC. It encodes CASRGQGGYTF.